This TCR beta chain stems from a study of OX40 agonist ivuxolimab in advanced cancers. Study in general: It was ivuxolimab, an agonistic anti-OX40 (CD134) antibody, that patients were treated with.

Trimming left V 5 bases short and J 1 base short, with 14 bases between. The germline gives CDR1 SEHNR, CDR2 FQNEAQ (reference sequence). The CDR3 runs 15 residues. To note about this clone: The target antigen is unknown.

Method: immunoSEQ multiplex PCR; TCRdb's copy keeps in-frame clones and lacks some. In the table there are about 68,000 clones, about 82% of which are singletons. Study conclusions and caveats: Clonal expansion by week 6 occurred in CD4+ and CD8+ blood T cells (at 0.1 to 3.0 mg/kg). Relative to CD4+, CD8+ T cells held more expanded clones on average.

The V and J genes are TRBV7-9 and TRBJ2-5, with D maybe TRBD1 (6 bases). This TCR came from an adult with an advanced solid tumor such as melanoma, head and neck, liver or kidney cancer. The source material was CD4+ or CD8+ T cells sorted from blood, sampled in a trial of the OX40 agonist ivuxolimab. As DNA, the CDR3 is TGTGCCAGCAGCCTCTGGGGGCAGGCCCAAGAGACCCAGTACTTC. Protein: CASSLWGQAQETQYF.